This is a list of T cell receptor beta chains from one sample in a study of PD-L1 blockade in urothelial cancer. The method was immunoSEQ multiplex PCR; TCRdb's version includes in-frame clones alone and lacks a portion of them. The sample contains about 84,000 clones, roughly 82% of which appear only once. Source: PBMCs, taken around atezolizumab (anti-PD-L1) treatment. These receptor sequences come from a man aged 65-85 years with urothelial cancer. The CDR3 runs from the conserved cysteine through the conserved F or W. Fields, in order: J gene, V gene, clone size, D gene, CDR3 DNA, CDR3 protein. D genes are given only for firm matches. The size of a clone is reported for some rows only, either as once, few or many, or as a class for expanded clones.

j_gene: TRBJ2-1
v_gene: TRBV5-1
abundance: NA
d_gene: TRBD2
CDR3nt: TGCGCCAGCAGCTTGGGAGATAGCGGGTACAATGAGCAGTTCTTC
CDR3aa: CASSLGDSGYNEQFF

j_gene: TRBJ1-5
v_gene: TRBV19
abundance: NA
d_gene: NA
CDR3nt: TGTGCCAGTAGTACGGACACTTCAGGAGATCAGCCCCAGCATTTT
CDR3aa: CASSTDTSGDQPQHF

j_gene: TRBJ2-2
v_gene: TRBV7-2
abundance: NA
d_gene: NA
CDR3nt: TGTGCCAGCAGCGGACAAGCGAACACCGGGGAGCTGTTTTTT
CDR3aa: CASSGQANTGELFF

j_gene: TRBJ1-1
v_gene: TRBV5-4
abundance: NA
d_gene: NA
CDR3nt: TGTGCCAGCAGCTTAAATTCGGACATGCCTGAAGCTTTCTTT
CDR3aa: CASSLNSDMPEAFF

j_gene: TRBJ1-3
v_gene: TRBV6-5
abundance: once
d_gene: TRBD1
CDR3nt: TGTGCCAGCAGTGGCTCGACAGGGACTGGAAACACCATATATTTT
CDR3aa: CASSGSTGTGNTIYF

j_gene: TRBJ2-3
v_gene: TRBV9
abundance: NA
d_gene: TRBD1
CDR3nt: TGTGCCAGCAGCTCCGGGACAGTATCAGATACGCAGTATTTT
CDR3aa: CASSSGTVSDTQYF

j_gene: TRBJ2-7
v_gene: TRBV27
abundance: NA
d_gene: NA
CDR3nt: TGTGCCAGCAGTTTACAAGGACTGGCCAACTCCGAGCAGTACTTC
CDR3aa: CASSLQGLANSEQYF

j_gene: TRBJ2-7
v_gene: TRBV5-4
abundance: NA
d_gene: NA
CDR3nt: TGTGCCAGCAGACTCGGACGGGGAAGCTCCTACGAGCAGTACTTC
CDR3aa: CASRLGRGSSYEQYF

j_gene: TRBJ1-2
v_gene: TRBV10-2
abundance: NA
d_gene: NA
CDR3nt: TGCGCCAGCAGTGAGTCGGGGGGATACGGCTACACCTTC
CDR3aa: CASSESGGYGYTF

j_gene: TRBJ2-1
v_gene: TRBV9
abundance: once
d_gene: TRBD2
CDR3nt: TGTGCCAGCAGCGTAGGGGGCGGGGGGAACAATGAGCAGTTCTTC
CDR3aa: CASSVGGGGNNEQFF

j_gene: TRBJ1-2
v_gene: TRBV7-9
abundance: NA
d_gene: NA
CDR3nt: TGTGCCAGCAGCTTGGCAGGGTCTAACTATGGCTACACCTTC
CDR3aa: CASSLAGSNYGYTF

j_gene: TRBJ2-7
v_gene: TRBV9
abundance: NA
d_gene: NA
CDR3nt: TGTGCCAGCAGCGTAGGTCCAGGGGGGCAATACGAGCAGTACTTC
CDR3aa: CASSVGPGGQYEQYF

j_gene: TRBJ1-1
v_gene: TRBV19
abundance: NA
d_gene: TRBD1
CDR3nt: TGTGCCAGTAGCGAGGGGACAGTAGAGAACACTGAAGCTTTCTTT
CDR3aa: CASSEGTVENTEAFF

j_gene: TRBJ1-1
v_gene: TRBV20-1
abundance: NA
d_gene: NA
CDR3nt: TGCAGTGCTAGAGATCCCACAGCAGCTTTCTTT
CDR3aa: CSARDPTAAFF

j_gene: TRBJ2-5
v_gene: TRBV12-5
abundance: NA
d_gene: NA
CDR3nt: TGTGCTAGTGCCCCCACATTGGGGGCCGGTGAGACCCAGTACTTC
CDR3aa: CASAPTLGAGETQYF

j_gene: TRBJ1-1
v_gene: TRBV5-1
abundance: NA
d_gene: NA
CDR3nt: TGCGCCAGCAGCTTCTTGACAGGGAACACTGAAGCTTTCTTT
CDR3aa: CASSFLTGNTEAFF

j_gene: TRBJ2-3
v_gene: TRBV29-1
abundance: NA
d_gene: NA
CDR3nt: TGCAGCGGCGGTTTCACAGATACGCAGTATTTT
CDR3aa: CSGGFTDTQYF

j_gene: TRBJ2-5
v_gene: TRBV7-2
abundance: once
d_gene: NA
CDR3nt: TGTGCCAGCAGCTTCCTTCAGGGGGAGACCCAGTACTTC
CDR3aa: CASSFLQGETQYF

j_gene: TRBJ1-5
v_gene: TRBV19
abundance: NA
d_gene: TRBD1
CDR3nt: TGTGCCAGTAGTGACCTCCAGGGGGACAATCAGCCCCAGCATTTT
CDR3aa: CASSDLQGDNQPQHF

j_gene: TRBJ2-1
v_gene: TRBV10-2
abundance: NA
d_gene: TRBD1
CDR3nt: TGCGCCAGCAGTGAGTGGGGGACAGTACGGAATGAGCAGTTCTTC
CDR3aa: CASSEWGTVRNEQFF

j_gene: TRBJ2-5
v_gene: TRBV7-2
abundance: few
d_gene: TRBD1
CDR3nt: TGTGCCAGCAGCGCGCGACAGGGAAGGGGCGAGACCCAGTACTTC
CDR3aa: CASSARQGRGETQYF

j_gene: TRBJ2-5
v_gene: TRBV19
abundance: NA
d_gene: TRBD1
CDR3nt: TGTGCCAGTAGACCTAACCGGGACAGGGGTCAAGAGACCCAGTACTTC
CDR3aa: CASRPNRDRGQETQYF

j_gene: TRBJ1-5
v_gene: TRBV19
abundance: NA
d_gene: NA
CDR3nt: TGTGCCAGTAGTACTAGGTCAGTTTACGATAGCAATCAGCCCCAGCATTTT
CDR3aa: CASSTRSVYDSNQPQHF

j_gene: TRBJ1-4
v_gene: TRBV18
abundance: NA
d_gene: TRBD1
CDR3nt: TGTGCCAGCTCACCAGGGACAGCTATCGAAAAACTGTTTTTT
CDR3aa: CASSPGTAIEKLFF

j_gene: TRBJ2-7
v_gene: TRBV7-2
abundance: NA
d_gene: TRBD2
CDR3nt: TGTGCCAGCAGCTGGGGGGGAGGGACCTACGAGCAGTACTTC
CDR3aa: CASSWGGGTYEQYF

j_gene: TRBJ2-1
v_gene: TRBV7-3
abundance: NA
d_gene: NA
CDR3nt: TGTGCCAGCAGCACCGGCGGTCGCAATGAGCAGTTCTTC
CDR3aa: CASSTGGRNEQFF

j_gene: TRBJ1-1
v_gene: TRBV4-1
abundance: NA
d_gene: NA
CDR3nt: TGCGCCAGCAGCCGCCCCGGTCGAAACACTGAAGCTTTCTTT
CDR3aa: CASSRPGRNTEAFF

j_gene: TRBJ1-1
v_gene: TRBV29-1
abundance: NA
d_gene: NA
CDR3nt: TGCAGCGTTGAAGATCTCGGGGTATTAGCTTTCTTT
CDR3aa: CSVEDLGVLAFF

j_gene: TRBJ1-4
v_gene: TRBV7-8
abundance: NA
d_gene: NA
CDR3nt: TGTGCCAGCAGCGCCCGGACACCAGCAACTAATGAAAAACTGTTTTTT
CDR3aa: CASSARTPATNEKLFF

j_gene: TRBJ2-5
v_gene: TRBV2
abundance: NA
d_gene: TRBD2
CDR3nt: TGTGCCAGCTCCAGATTGGTCACTAGCGGGGGTCAGACCCAGTACTTC
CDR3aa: CASSRLVTSGGQTQYF

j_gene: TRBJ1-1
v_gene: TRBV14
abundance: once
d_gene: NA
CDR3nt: TGTGCCAGCAGCCAAAACATGAACACTGAAGCTTTCTTT
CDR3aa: CASSQNMNTEAFF

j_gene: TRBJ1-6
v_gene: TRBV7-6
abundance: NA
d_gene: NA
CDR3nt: TGTGCCAGCAGCCCCAGTGCGGTATTTTCACCCCTCCACTTT
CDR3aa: CASSPSAVFSPLHF

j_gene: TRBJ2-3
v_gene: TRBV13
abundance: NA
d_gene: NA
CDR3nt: TGTGCCAGCAGCTTAGAGGCAGGGATTAGCACAGATACGCAGTATTTT
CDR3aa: CASSLEAGISTDTQYF

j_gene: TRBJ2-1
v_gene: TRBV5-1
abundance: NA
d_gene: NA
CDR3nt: TGCGCCAGCAGCGAGGGACAAAGCTCCTACAATGAGCAGTTCTTC
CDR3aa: CASSEGQSSYNEQFF

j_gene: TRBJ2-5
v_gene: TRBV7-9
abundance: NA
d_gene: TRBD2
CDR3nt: TGTGCCAGCAGCCGATTAGCGGGGGGGCCGGAGACCCAGTACTTC
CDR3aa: CASSRLAGGPETQYF

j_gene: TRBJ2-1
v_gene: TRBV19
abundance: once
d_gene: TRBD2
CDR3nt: TGTGCCAGTAGCATAACTAGCGGGAGGGGTAGTGAGCAGTTCTTC
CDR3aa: CASSITSGRGSEQFF

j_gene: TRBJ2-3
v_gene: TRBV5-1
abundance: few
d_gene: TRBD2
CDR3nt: TGCGCCAGCAGCGCGGGAGGGCTCCACTCAGATACGCAGTATTTT
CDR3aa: CASSAGGLHSDTQYF

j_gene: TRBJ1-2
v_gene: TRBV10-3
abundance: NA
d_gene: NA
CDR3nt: TGTGCCATCAGTGAGTCGCGGGGGGCAGAGGGCTACACCTTC
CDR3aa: CAISESRGAEGYTF

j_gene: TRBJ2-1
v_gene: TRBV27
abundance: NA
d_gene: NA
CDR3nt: TGTGCCAGCAGTCCCGGGACAAATGAGCAGTTCTTC
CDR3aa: CASSPGTNEQFF

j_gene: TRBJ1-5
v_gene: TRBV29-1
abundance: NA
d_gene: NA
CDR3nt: TGCAGCGTTCTAACAGACAATAGCAATCAGCCCCAGCATTTT
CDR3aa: CSVLTDNSNQPQHF

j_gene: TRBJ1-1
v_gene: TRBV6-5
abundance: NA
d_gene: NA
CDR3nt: TGTGCCAGCAGTTACGGGAGGACATTCCTTCGGGCTTTCTTT
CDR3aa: CASSYGRTFLRAFF

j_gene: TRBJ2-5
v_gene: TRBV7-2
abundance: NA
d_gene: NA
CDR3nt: TGTGCCAGCAGCTTTTCGGGAAAAGAGACCCAGTACTTC
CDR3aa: CASSFSGKETQYF

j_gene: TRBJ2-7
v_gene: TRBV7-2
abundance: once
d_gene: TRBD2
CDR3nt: TGTGCCAGCAGCTTGGCTCCGGGACTAGCGTCCTACGAGCAGTACTTC
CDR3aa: CASSLAPGLASYEQYF

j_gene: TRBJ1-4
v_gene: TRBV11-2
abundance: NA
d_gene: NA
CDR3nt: TGTGCCAGCAGCCCCGGACGGGATAATGAAAAACTGTTTTTT
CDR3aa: CASSPGRDNEKLFF

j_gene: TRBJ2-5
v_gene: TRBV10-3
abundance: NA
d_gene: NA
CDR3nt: TGTGCCATCAGTGCGAACGGAGAGACCCAGTACTTC
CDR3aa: CAISANGETQYF

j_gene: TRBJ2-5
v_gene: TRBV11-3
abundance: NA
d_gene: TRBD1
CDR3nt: TGTGCCAGCAGCTTAGGGACAGGTAAAGAGACCCAGTACTTC
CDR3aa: CASSLGTGKETQYF

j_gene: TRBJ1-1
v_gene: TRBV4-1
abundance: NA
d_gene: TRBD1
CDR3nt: TGCGCCAGCAGCCTACAACAGGGGGGAATGAACACTGAAGCTTTCTTT
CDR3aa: CASSLQQGGMNTEAFF